This TCR beta chain was sequenced for a study of T cells after yellow fever vaccination. General study findings and limits: Booster sampling recovered most clones from primary vaccination (nearly 98% CD4, 88% CD8). Some clonotypes, a small share, were shared between CD4 and CD8 compartments. Peak timing came faster in the weaker secondary response, day 5 versus 15.

A word on this clonotype: The target antigen is unknown.

UMIs and a universal primer site were added when TCR cDNA was made by 5'RACE template switching. TCRdb re-analysed the 5' RACE reads in MiXCR, keeping a single row per CDR3 protein. The repertoire holds 450,000 to 600,000 distinct CDR3 sequences, with roughly 14% as singletons. Germline-derived CDR1 and CDR2 are DFQATT and SNEGSKA (reference sequence). V was pared by 6 bases and J by 9 bases, with 20 bases between. This CDR3 has 13 amino acids. The chain has TRBV20-1 and TRBJ2-5; D assignment may be TRBD1 or TRBD2 (6 bases each). The receptor was isolated from a man in his thirties or forties who received the YFV17D yellow fever vaccine. The material sequenced was PBMCs, taken on the day of the yellow fever booster vaccination. CDR3 nucleotides: TGCAGTGCACGGGCGGAGGGGGGTTGGGCCCAGTACTTC. Encoded protein: CSARAEGGWAQYF.